What follows are 24 T cell receptor beta chains derived from one specimen sequenced in a study of T-cell reconstitution after alpha-beta-depleted transplantation in children. The library targeted TCRbeta and was prepared with unique molecular identifiers. MiXCR was run by TCRdb on the PCR reads, yielding one entry per CDR3 protein. The top ten hold around 23% of the sample, which has 7,000 or so distinct CDR3 sequences, roughly 5% seen once. The source material was PBMCs, mostly from graft donor cells, sampled 180 days after TCRalphabeta/CD19-depleted stem cell transplant. The receptors shown here come from a child under two years old who had a stem cell transplant for acute myeloid leukemia, so the T cells may come from the graft donor.

This clonotype was counted ten times or more. V usage is TRBV5-4 and J usage is TRBJ2-6; 8 positions agree with TRBD2. Germline CDR1 is SGHNT and CDR2 is YYREEE (reference sequence). The ends lost 5 bases at V and 2 bases at J; junction bases unmatched: 9. This CDR3 has 17 residues. This CDR3 reads CASRPASGGPGANVLTF. CDR3 bases: TGTGCCAGCAGACCAGCCTCGGGAGGGCCTGGGGCCAACGTCCTGACTTTC.

The V gene is TRBV11-1, the J gene TRBJ2-7, with D possibly being TRBD1 or TRBD2 (5 bases each). V was shortened by 5 bases and J by 4 bases, with 15 bases between the two germline ends. Germline V gene lookup returns CDR1 SGHAT and CDR2 FQDESV (reference sequence). The CDR3 spans 14 residues. This chain's CDR3 is CASSLPGRLYEQYF. CDR3 nucleotide sequence: TGTGCCAGCAGCCTCCCGGGACGGCTATACGAGCAGTACTTC.

This clonotype was seen ten or more times. V is TRBV12-3 or TRBV12-4 and J is TRBJ2-3; D is perhaps TRBD1 (6 bases). CDR3 length: 14 amino acids. Deletions cut 7 bases from V and 3 bases from J, with 14 bases between. The CDR3 coding sequence is TGTGCCAGCACCCCAGCCCAGGGGACAGATACGCAGTATTTT. As protein: CASTPAQGTDTQYF.

There are many counts of this clonotype. V gene TRBV30 combines with J gene TRBJ2-3; D might be TRBD1 (6 bases). This CDR3 is 15 amino acids long. Germline CDR1 is GTSNPN and CDR2 is SVGIG (reference sequence). V was shortened by 1 base and J by 6 bases, with 17 bases between the two germline ends. The CDR3 sequence is CAWSGRQDPRDTQYF. The CDR3 DNA reads as TGTGCCTGGAGTGGAAGACAGGACCCTAGGGATACGCAGTATTTT.

At least ten counts were recorded for this clonotype. The V gene is TRBV20-1, the J gene TRBJ2-1, with 8 bases fitting TRBD1. In germline, CDR1 is DFQATT, CDR2 SNEGSKA (reference sequence). This CDR3 has 14 amino acids. J lost 6 bases, V lost 4 bases, and 8 bases had no gene match. In DNA form, the CDR3 reads TGCAGTGCTACCGGGACAGGTTCCCCCAATGAGCAGTTCTTC. It specifies CSATGTGSPNEQFF.

The CDR3 coding sequence is TGTGCCAGCTCACCACCGTCCCTAGCCCCCGAGCAGTACTTC. Residues: CASSPPSLAPEQYF. The rearrangement links TRBV18 to TRBJ2-7, with D perhaps TRBD2 (5 bases). V lost 0 bases and J 6 bases, leaving 12 bases between the germline ends. This CDR3 has 14 amino acids. Germline lookup yields CDR1 KGHSH and CDR2 LQKENI.

The sample holds many counts of this clonotype. V usage is TRBV9 and J usage is TRBJ1-3; D call uncertain. Between the trimmed V and J ends, which lost 3 bases and 0 bases, there was a span of 10 bases. The CDR3 has 15 amino acids. Germline V gene sequence: CDR1 SGDLS, CDR2 YYNGEE. The CDR3 spells CASSETSSSGNTIYF. Here the CDR3 DNA reads TGTGCCAGCAGCGAAACGTCAAGCTCTGGAAACACCATATATTTT.

This clonotype was counted many times. The rearrangement joins TRBV11-1 to TRBJ2-1; D remains unclear. CDR3 length: 15 amino acids. Looked up from germline, CDR1 is SGHAT and CDR2 is FQDESV (reference sequence). Trimming left V 1 base short and J 1 base short, with 8 bases between. CDR3 sequence (DNA): TGTGCCAGCAGCTTAGAAGGGTGGTCCTACAATGAGCAGTTCTTC. This translates into CASSLEGWSYNEQFF.

This clonotype was found many times. This chain links TRBV6-1 with TRBJ2-3; no clear D. The CDR3 runs 14 residues. The germline CDR1 and CDR2 sequences are MNHNS and SASEGT. V was cut by 6 bases and J by 6 bases, with 16 bases left in between. This CDR3 is CASSEPGNWDTQYF. In nucleotides, the CDR3 is TGTGCCAGCAGCGAACCAGGCAATTGGGATACGCAGTATTTT.

This clonotype was counted at least ten times. The V and J genes are TRBV12-3 or TRBV12-4 and TRBJ2-5, with D unresolved. This CDR3 region has 12 residues. V was clipped by 3 bases and J by 4 bases, with 6 bases between them. CDR3 amino acids: CASSLMGETQYF. DNA of the CDR3: TGTGCCAGCAGTTTGATGGGAGAGACCCAGTACTTC.

This clonotype is medium-sized in the sample. This rearrangement joins TRBV12-3 or TRBV12-4 to TRBJ1-1; no firm D call. Trimming took off 4 bases at V and 5 bases at J, with 8 bases between the two ends. The CDR3 spans 12 residues. CDR3 sequence reads: CASSSVGTEAFF. The CDR3 nucleotides read TGTGCCAGCAGTTCGGTGGGGACTGAAGCTTTCTTT.

By its share, this clonotype is hyperexpanded. The chain is built from TRBV10-2 and TRBJ1-1; D gene uncertain. The CDR3 totals 11 residues. Trimming stripped 6 bases from V and 7 bases from J, with 9 bases between. Germline assignment: CDR1 WSHSY and CDR2 SAAADI. CDR3 coding DNA: TGCGCCAGCAGCCCGGGCCTTGAAGCTTTCTTT. This encodes CASSPGLEAFF.

This sequence joins TRBV14 and TRBJ2-5, with D perhaps matching TRBD1 or TRBD2 (5 bases each). This CDR3 region has 13 residues. V lost 4 bases, J lost 12 bases, and 18 bases lay in between. Germline V gene data show CDR1 as SGHDN and CDR2 as FVKESK. CDR3 DNA sequence: TGTGCCAGCAGCCGGGGGTCAGGAGGCACCGAGTACTTC. Translating gives CASSRGSGGTEYF.

This clonotype is labeled large. The gene calls are TRBV4-2 and TRBJ1-3; D unresolved. Germline V gives CDR1 LGHNA, CDR2 YNFKEQ. The germline V and J ends were trimmed by 1 base and 7 bases, with 14 bases remaining between them. The CDR3 is made up of 15 amino acids. CDR3 coding DNA: TGTGCCAGCAGCCAAGCCGCGTTGTTTCGGAACACCATATATTTT. It translates to CASSQAALFRNTIYF.

The genes are TRBV28 and TRBJ2-7, with TRBD1 matching 9 bases. Trimming removed 2 bases from V and 2 bases from J; junction bases left unmatched: 19. This CDR3 is built from 20 residues. Per germline, CDR1 MDHEN and CDR2 SYDVKM. The CDR3 DNA is TGTGCCAGCAGTTTAAGCCCGGGACAGGGAGCCTATCTGAGACCCTACGAGCAGTACTTC. Its translation is CASSLSPGQGAYLRPYEQYF. Filled out from reference TRBV28 and TRBJ2-7, the complete variable domain reads DVKVTQSSRYLVKRTGEKVFLECVQDMDHENMFWYRQDPGLGLRLIYFSYDVKMKEKGDIPEGYSVSREKKERFSLILESASTNQTSMYLCASSLSPGQGAYLRPYEQYFGPGTRLTVT.

This clonotype was recorded many times. The J gene is TRBJ2-5, the V gene TRBV11-3, with 11 bases that match TRBD2. V dropped 4 bases and J dropped 3; count of bases not matched to a gene: 1. The CDR3 spans 14 residues. Germline V gene data show CDR1 as SGHNT and CDR2 as YENEEA. This CDR3 reads CASSSGLAEETQYF. The CDR3 bases are TGTGCCAGCAGCTCGGGACTAGCGGAAGAGACCCAGTACTTC.

The CDR3 bases are TGTGCCAGCAGCTTCGGGACAGGGGATACCCAGTACTTC. It yields the protein CASSFGTGDTQYF. The genes are TRBV7-2 and TRBJ2-5; 10 bases are shared with TRBD1. The length of the CDR3 is 13 residues. Germline V gives CDR1 SGHTA, CDR2 FQGNSA. J was trimmed by 8 bases and V by 3 bases; bases with no gene match: 3.

In its sample, this clonotype is large. V is TRBV2 and J is TRBJ2-1, with D unclear. This CDR3 contains 13 residues. Per germline, CDR1 SNHLY and CDR2 FYNNEI. Trimming stripped 1 base from V and 1 base from J, with 2 bases between. The CDR3 DNA reads as TGTGCCAGCAGTGAAGGGTCCTACAATGAGCAGTTCTTC. It translates to CASSEGSYNEQFF.

This clonotype came up many times. The chain employs TRBV6-4 and TRBJ2-1; 11 bases match TRBD2. This CDR3 is built from 15 residues. Trimming at V came to 6 bases and at J to 8 bases, leaving 9 bases not matched to a gene. Per germline, CDR1 MRHNA and CDR2 SNTAGT. In DNA, the CDR3 is TGTGCCAGCAGCCGAGGGACTAGCGGTTGGGATGAGCAGTTCTTC. This gives the protein CASSRGTSGWDEQFF.

At least ten counts were recorded for this clonotype. This chain links TRBV2 with TRBJ2-2; 8 bases match TRBD1. CDR1 is SNHLY and CDR2 is FYNNEI in the germline V gene. The CDR3 has 13 residues. After removal of 3 bases from V and 9 bases from J, the junction contained 3 bases not matched to a gene. CDR3 sequence (DNA): TGTGCCAGCAGTGATGGACAGGGCTGGGAGCTGTTTTTT. Translating it yields CASSDGQGWELFF. Using reference TRBV2 and TRBJ2-2 for the parts outside the CDR3, the full variable domain is EPEVTQTPSHQVTQMGQEVILRCVPISNHLYFYWYRQILGQKVEFLVSFYNNEISEKSEIFDDQFSVERPDGSNFTLKIRSTKLEDSAMYFCASSDGQGWELFFGEGSRLTVL.

In this sample, this clonotype turned up many times. The V gene is TRBV4-1, the J gene TRBJ1-5; tentative D call: TRBD1 (5 bases). The germline V and J ends were trimmed by 3 bases and 3 bases, with 12 bases remaining between them. The CDR3 is 15 amino acids. Germline CDR1 is MGHRA and CDR2 is YSYEKL. Here the CDR3 reads CASSHGGTLNQPQHF. As DNA, the CDR3 is TGCGCCAGCAGCCACGGAGGGACCCTCAATCAGCCCCAGCATTTT.

The sample holds many counts of this clonotype. V usage is TRBV7-9 and J usage is TRBJ2-7; possibly TRBD1 or TRBD2 for D (5 bases each). V lost 5 bases to trimming and J lost 3 bases, with 17 bases between them. Germline V CDR1 and CDR2: SEHNR, FQNEAQ (reference sequence). The CDR3 is 15 residues long. CDR3 sequence reads: CASSPDTGVFYEQYF. The CDR3 DNA sequence: TGTGCCAGCAGCCCGGACACCGGGGTCTTCTACGAGCAGTACTTC.

Many counts were recorded for this clonotype. This chain links TRBV7-2 with TRBJ2-1; D remains unclear. CDR3 length: 13 amino acids. The V and J ends lost 1 base and 6 bases respectively, with 7 bases between them. Germline CDR1 SGHTA, CDR2 FQGNSA. CDR3: CASSLVSANEQFF. The CDR3, as DNA: TGTGCCAGCAGCTTAGTATCCGCCAATGAGCAGTTCTTC.

This clonotype was counted only a few times. The chain has TRBV15 and TRBJ2-1; 11 nucleotides align to TRBD1. The CDR3 has 15 residues. Germline V lookup: CDR1 LNHNV, CDR2 YYDKDF (reference sequence). Trimming cost V 4 bases and J 9 bases; bases outside gene matches: 8. The CDR3 sequence is CATSTGGQGAGEQFF. CDR3 DNA: TGTGCCACCAGCACAGGCGGACAGGGGGCAGGTGAGCAGTTCTTC.